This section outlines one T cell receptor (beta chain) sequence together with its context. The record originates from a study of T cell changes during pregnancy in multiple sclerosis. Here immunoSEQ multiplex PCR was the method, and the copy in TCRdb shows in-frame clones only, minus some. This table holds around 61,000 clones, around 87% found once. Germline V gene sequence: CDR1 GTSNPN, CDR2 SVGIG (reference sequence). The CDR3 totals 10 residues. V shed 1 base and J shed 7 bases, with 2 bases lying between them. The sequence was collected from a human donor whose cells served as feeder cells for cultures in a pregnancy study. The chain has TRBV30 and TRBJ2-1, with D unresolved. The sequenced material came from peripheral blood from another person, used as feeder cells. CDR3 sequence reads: CAWSGNEQFF. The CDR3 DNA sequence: TGTGCCTGGAGTGGGAATGAGCAGTTCTTC.